Listed below are T cell receptor beta chains from one sample, sequenced in a study of blood T cell repertoires in COVID-19. Only in-frame clones appear in the TCRdb table, and some are missing; sequencing was by immunoSEQ multiplex PCR. The repertoire consists of almost 400,000 clones, with roughly 90% occurring once and the leading ten covering more than 0.9%. The sequencing input was PBMCs or T cells enriched from blood (not recorded which). The source is a woman aged 25 to 39 with acute COVID-19. CDR3s include the opening cysteine and the closing phenylalanine or tryptophan. Fields, in order: D gene, J gene, clone size, V gene, CDR3 protein, CDR3 DNA. D genes are given only for firm matches. Clone size appears in some rows only: once, few, many, or a class for an expanded clone.

D gene: TRBD1
J gene: TRBJ1-2
clone size: NA
V gene: TRBV28
CDR3 protein: CASSIPGQGDHTF
CDR3 DNA: TGTGCCAGCAGTATACCGGGACAGGGGGACCACACCTTC

D gene: TRBD1
J gene: TRBJ2-2
clone size: NA
V gene: TRBV19
CDR3 protein: CASKGWAGGANTGELFF
CDR3 DNA: TGTGCCAGTAAAGGCTGGGCAGGGGGCGCGAACACCGGGGAGCTGTTTTTT

D gene: TRBD1
J gene: TRBJ2-1
clone size: NA
V gene: TRBV2
CDR3 protein: CASSEILQGASEQFF
CDR3 DNA: TGTGCCAGCAGTGAAATCCTGCAGGGGGCCAGTGAGCAGTTCTTC

D gene: TRBD1
J gene: TRBJ2-7
clone size: NA
V gene: TRBV5-1
CDR3 protein: CASSPRTGTSYEQYF
CDR3 DNA: TGCGCCAGCAGCCCTCGGACAGGGACTTCCTACGAGCAGTACTTC

D gene: TRBD1
J gene: TRBJ2-5
clone size: NA
V gene: TRBV5-5
CDR3 protein: CASSSLTGVETQYF
CDR3 DNA: TGTGCCAGCAGCTCTCTCACAGGGGTTGAGACCCAGTACTTC

D gene: NA
J gene: TRBJ2-7
clone size: NA
V gene: TRBV12-3/TRBV12-4
CDR3 protein: CASSLSGAHEQYF
CDR3 DNA: TGTGCCAGCAGTTTAAGCGGTGCCCACGAGCAGTACTTC

D gene: NA
J gene: TRBJ1-1
clone size: NA
V gene: TRBV20-1
CDR3 protein: CSASLRDTEAFF
CDR3 DNA: TGCAGTGCTAGTTTGAGAGACACTGAAGCTTTCTTT

D gene: NA
J gene: TRBJ1-5
clone size: NA
V gene: TRBV28
CDR3 protein: CASALDTLIRSQHF
CDR3 DNA: TGTGCCAGCGCTCTGGACACCCTAATTAGGTCCCAGCATTTT

D gene: NA
J gene: TRBJ1-1
clone size: NA
V gene: TRBV13
CDR3 protein: CASSLGFKGGTEAFF
CDR3 DNA: TGTGCCAGCAGCTTAGGGTTCAAAGGGGGAACTGAAGCTTTCTTT

D gene: NA
J gene: TRBJ1-3
clone size: NA
V gene: TRBV30
CDR3 protein: CAWMGGTGGNTIYF
CDR3 DNA: TGTGCCTGGATGGGGGGAACTGGAGGAAACACCATATATTTT

D gene: NA
J gene: TRBJ1-1
clone size: once
V gene: TRBV2
CDR3 protein: CASSVSGRLTEAFF
CDR3 DNA: TGTGCCAGCAGTGTTTCAGGTAGGCTGACTGAAGCTTTCTTT